The 14 T cell receptor beta chains below were found in one sample sequenced in a study of blood T cell repertoires in COVID-19. Clones were read by immunoSEQ multiplex PCR, and TCRdb kept only the in-frame ones, dropping some. This table holds under 300,000 clones, roughly nine tenths found once. Sequenced input: peripheral blood. The source of these receptors is a woman aged 25 to 39 with COVID-19, enrolled during active disease.

This clone has only one observation. The chain uses TRBV3-1 (or the pseudogene TRBV3-2) and TRBJ2-7, with 10 bases identical to TRBD2. Per germline, CDR1 LGHDT and CDR2 YNNKEL (reference sequence). V lost 1 base, J lost 2 bases, and 8 bases stayed unmatched. The CDR3 sequence is 17 residues long. CDR3 residues: CASSQGVLAGSTYEQYF. The CDR3 DNA is TGTGCCAGCAGCCAAGGGGTACTAGCGGGGAGTACCTACGAGCAGTACTTC.

This clone appeared once. The chain joins TRBV4-1 to TRBJ2-7, with a tentative D call TRBD1 (6 bases). V was trimmed by 2 bases and J by 3 bases, leaving 11 bases between them. The germline gives CDR1 MGHRA, CDR2 YSYEKL. The CDR3 has 14 amino acids. In nucleotides, the CDR3 is TGCGCCAGCAGCCAAAACCTGGACAGCTACGAGCAGTACTTC. Translated, it gives CASSQNLDSYEQYF.

The chain couples TRBV6-5 to TRBJ1-4; 8 bases match TRBD1. Per germline, CDR1 MNHEY and CDR2 SVGAGI. This CDR3 region has 14 residues. With 6 bases clipped from V and 5 bases from J, the junction kept 5 bases outside the gene matches. CDR3 residues: CASRPGQANEKLFF. In nucleotides, the CDR3 is TGTGCCAGCAGGCCGGGACAGGCCAATGAAAAACTGTTTTTT.

The chain carries TRBV10-2 and TRBJ1-4; the D gene is possibly TRBD1 (5 bases). The ends were cut back, 0 bases at V and 6 bases at J, with 26 bases in the middle. The CDR3 is 20 amino acids. Germline V gene data show CDR1 as WSHSY and CDR2 as SAAADI. As DNA, the CDR3 is TGCGCCAGCAGTGAGTCGGGGCTCAGGGAATCTTTTCCCCATGATGAAAAACTGTTTTTT. It translates to CASSESGLRESFPHDEKLFF.

The chain links TRBV7-9 to TRBJ2-7; D call uncertain. CDR1 SEHNR and CDR2 FQNEAQ come from the germline V gene (reference sequence). This CDR3 contains 13 residues. The V end was cut by 1 base, the J end by 3 bases, with 7 bases between. Here the CDR3 reads CASSLDPGYEQYF. Written as DNA, the CDR3 is TGTGCCAGCAGCTTAGACCCAGGCTACGAGCAGTACTTC.

The chain couples TRBV27 to TRBJ2-7; unclear D gene. Trimming pared 4 bases from V and 4 bases from J, leaving 11 bases between. The germline CDR1 and CDR2 sequences are MNHEY and SMNVEV (reference sequence). This CDR3 spans 13 amino acids. CDR3 loop: CASSYTTRYEQYF. CDR3 coding DNA: TGTGCCAGCAGTTATACCACCAGATACGAGCAGTACTTC.

V usage is TRBV30 and J usage is TRBJ1-2; D is possibly TRBD1 (5 bases). CDR1 is GTSNPN, CDR2 SVGIG, per germline (reference sequence). Trimming removed 2 bases at V and 5 bases at J, with 15 bases between. The CDR3 is 14 amino acids. CDR3: CAWSPTPGGYGYTF. DNA for the CDR3: TGTGCCTGGAGTCCGACCCCGGGGGGTTATGGCTACACCTTC.

This chain connects TRBV24-1 to TRBJ2-5, with TRBD2 identical over 13 bases. The CDR3 is 15 amino acids. CDR1 is KGHDR, CDR2 SFDVKD, per germline. The V and J ends lost 7 bases and 3 bases, in that order; junction bases with no gene match: 4. The CDR3 reads CATREGTSGKETQYF. CDR3 in DNA: TGTGCCACCAGAGAGGGGACTAGCGGGAAAGAGACCCAGTACTTC.

The V and J genes are TRBV3-1 (or the pseudogene TRBV3-2) and TRBJ1-1; D remains ambiguous. The CDR3 runs to 16 residues. V shed 1 base and J shed 0 bases, with 12 bases lying between them. Germline V gives CDR1 LGHDT, CDR2 YNNKEL (reference sequence). The CDR3 DNA follows: TGTGCCAGCAGCCAAGTGCCGGGTTCTATGAACACTGAAGCTTTCTTT. Residues: CASSQVPGSMNTEAFF.

This sequence joins TRBV27 and TRBJ2-7; 8 bases map to TRBD2. The germline V gene has CDR1 MNHEY and CDR2 SMNVEV (reference sequence). The trim removed 6 bases at V and 0 bases at J, leaving 7 bases unmatched. The CDR3 is 15 residues long. The CDR3 sequence is CASSRQRGLSYEQYF. DNA of the CDR3: TGTGCCAGCAGCAGGCAGCGGGGGCTCTCCTACGAGCAGTACTTC.

The chain joins TRBV20-1 to TRBJ2-3; D may be TRBD1 (6 bases). V shed 3 bases and J shed 2 bases, with 15 bases lying between them. The CDR3 extends over 15 amino acids. Germline CDR1 and CDR2: DFQATT and SNEGSKA (reference sequence). The CDR3 DNA reads as TGCAGTGCTAGTAAGGGGGTTCATTCCACAGATACGCAGTATTTT. Protein product: CSASKGVHSTDTQYF.

The V call is TRBV4-1, the J call TRBJ1-2, with D uncertain. The CDR3 has 18 amino acids. The germline V gene encodes CDR1 MGHRA and CDR2 YSYEKL. Trimming removed 0 bases at V and 2 bases at J, with 19 bases between. The CDR3 here is CASSQDPLVVDLNYGYTF. DNA for the CDR3: TGCGCCAGCAGCCAAGATCCCCTAGTAGTTGACCTGAACTATGGCTACACCTTC.

The chain is built from TRBV5-5 and TRBJ2-3, with a tentative D call TRBD2 (5 bases). This CDR3 region has 15 residues. Trimming took off 1 base at V and 6 bases at J, with 15 bases between the two ends. The germline V gene encodes CDR1 SGHKS and CDR2 YYEKEE (reference sequence). The CDR3 here is CASSLLDSAVDTQYF. CDR3 nucleotide sequence: TGTGCCAGCAGCTTGTTGGATAGCGCGGTCGATACGCAGTATTTT.

The chain is built from TRBV5-1 and TRBJ2-7, with D perhaps TRBD1 (6 bases). Germline lookup yields CDR1 SGHRS and CDR2 YFSETQ. Trimming took off 2 bases at V and 5 bases at J, with 26 bases between the two ends. The CDR3 covers 18 residues. The CDR3 sequence: CASSLGSNQGRGYDEQYF. The CDR3 DNA reads TGCGCCAGCAGCTTAGGGTCGAATCAGGGCAGGGGCTACGACGAGCAGTACTTC.